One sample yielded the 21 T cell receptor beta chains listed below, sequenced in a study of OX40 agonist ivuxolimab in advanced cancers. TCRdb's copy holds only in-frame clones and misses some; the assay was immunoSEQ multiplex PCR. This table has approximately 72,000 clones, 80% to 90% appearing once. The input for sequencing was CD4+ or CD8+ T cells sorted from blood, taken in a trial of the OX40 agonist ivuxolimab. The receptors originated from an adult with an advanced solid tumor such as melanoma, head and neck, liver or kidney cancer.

The CDR3 bases are TGTGCCAGTAGAGGGGGATTGAGACAGCCCCAGCATTTT. Residues: CASRGGLRQPQHF. The chain couples TRBV19 to TRBJ1-5; weak D call: TRBD1 (6 bases). Per germline, CDR1 LNHDA and CDR2 SQIVND (reference sequence). The CDR3 has 13 amino acids. Trimming pared 6 bases from V and 7 bases from J, leaving 13 bases between. The entire variable domain, with the rest obtained from reference TRBV19 and TRBJ1-5, is as follows: DGGITQSPKYLFRKEGQNVTLSCEQNLNHDAMYWYRQDPGQGLRLIYYSQIVNDFQKGDIAEGYSVSREKKESFPLTVTSAQKNPTAFYLCASRGGLRQPQHFGDGTRLSIL.

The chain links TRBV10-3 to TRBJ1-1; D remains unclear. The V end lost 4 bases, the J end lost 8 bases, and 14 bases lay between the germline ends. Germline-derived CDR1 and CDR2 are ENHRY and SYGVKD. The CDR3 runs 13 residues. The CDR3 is CAISARQKTEAFF. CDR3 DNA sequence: TGTGCCATCAGTGCCAGGCAGAAAACCGAAGCTTTCTTT.

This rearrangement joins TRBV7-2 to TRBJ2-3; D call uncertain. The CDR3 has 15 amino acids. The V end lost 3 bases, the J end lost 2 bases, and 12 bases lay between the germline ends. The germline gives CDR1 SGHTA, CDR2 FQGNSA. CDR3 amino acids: CASSLSPRDTDTQYF. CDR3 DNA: TGTGCCAGCAGCTTGTCTCCCCGAGACACAGATACGCAGTATTTT.

CDR3 in amino acids: CASSYSAGIDTEAFF. The CDR3 nucleotides are TGTGCCAGCAGTTACTCTGCAGGAATAGACACTGAAGCTTTCTTT. The chain couples TRBV6-6 to TRBJ1-1; D ambiguous. The CDR3 is 15 amino acids. Germline V gene sequence: CDR1 MNHNY, CDR2 SVGAGI (reference sequence). Trimming removed 0 bases at V and 3 bases at J, with 11 bases between.

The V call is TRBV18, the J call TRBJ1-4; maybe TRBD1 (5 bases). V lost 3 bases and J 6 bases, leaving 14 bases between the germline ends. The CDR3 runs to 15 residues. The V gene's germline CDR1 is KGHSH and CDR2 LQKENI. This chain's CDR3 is CASSPRQGRDEKLFF. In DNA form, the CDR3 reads TGTGCCAGCTCACCTAGGCAGGGCAGGGATGAAAAACTGTTTTTT.

The CDR3 loop reads CAWSVNLANEKLFF. CDR3 sequence (DNA): TGTGCCTGGAGTGTCAATCTGGCTAATGAAAAACTGTTTTTT. The gene calls are TRBV30 and TRBJ1-4; D is ambiguous. Per germline, CDR1 GTSNPN and CDR2 SVGIG (reference sequence). Deletions cut 0 bases from V and 3 bases from J, with 8 bases between. CDR3 length: 14 amino acids.

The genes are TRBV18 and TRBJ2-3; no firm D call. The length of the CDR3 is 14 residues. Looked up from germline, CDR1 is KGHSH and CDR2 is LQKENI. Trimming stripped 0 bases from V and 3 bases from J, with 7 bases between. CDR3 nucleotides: TGTGCCAGCTCACCACCGATTAGGACAGATACGCAGTATTTT. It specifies CASSPPIRTDTQYF.

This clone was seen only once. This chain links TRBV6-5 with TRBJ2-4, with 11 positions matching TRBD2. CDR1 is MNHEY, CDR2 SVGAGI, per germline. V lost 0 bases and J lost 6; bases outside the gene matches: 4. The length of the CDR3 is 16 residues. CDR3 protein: CASSYSGTSGPNIQYF. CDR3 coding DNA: TGTGCCAGCAGTTACTCTGGGACTAGCGGCCCAAACATTCAGTACTTC.

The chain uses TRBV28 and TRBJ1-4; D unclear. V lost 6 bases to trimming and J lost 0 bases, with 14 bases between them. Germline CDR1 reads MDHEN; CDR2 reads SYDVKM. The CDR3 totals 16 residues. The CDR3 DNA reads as TGTGCCAGCAGCCTAGGAGGCGGAGCAACTAATGAAAAACTGTTTTTT. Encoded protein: CASSLGGGATNEKLFF.

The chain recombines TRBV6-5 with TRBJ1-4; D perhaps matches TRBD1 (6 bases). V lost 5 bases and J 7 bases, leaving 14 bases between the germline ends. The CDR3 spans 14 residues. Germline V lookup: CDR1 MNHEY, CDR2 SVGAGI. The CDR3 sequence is CASSEQGLVEKLFF. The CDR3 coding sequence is TGTGCCAGCAGTGAACAGGGATTGGTTGAAAAACTGTTTTTT.

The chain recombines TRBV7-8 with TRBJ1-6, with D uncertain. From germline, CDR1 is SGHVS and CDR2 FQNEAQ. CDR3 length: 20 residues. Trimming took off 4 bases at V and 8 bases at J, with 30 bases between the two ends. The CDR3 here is CASSSLVAEGRHADYSPLHF. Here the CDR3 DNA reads TGTGCCAGCAGCTCCCTAGTCGCTGAAGGACGGCACGCGGATTATTCACCCCTCCACTTT.

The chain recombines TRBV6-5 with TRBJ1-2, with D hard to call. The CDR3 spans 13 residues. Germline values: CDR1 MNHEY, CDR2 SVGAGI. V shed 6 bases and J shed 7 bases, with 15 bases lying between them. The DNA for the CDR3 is TGTGCCAGCAGCCAAAACGATGGGTCTGGCTACACCTTC. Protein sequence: CASSQNDGSGYTF.

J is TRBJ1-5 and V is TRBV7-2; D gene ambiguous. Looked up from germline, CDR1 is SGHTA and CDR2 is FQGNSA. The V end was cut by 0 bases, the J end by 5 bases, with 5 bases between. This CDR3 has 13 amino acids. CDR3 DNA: TGTGCCAGCAGCTTAGCGAGGGATCAGCCCCAGCATTTT. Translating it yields CASSLARDQPQHF.

CDR3 residues: CASTKGVNTEAFF. DNA of the CDR3: TGTGCCAGCACCAAGGGAGTGAACACTGAAGCTTTCTTT. V usage is TRBV25-1 and J usage is TRBJ1-1; the D is unclear. Germline CDR1 and CDR2: MGHDK and SYGVNS. The CDR3 length is 13 residues. V was trimmed by 7 bases and J by 0 bases, leaving 9 bases between them.

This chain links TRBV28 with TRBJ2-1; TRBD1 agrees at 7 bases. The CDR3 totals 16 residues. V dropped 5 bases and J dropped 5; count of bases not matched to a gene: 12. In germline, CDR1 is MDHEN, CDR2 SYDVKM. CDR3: CASSPTGTAKHNEQFF. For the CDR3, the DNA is TGTGCCAGCAGTCCCACGGGGACAGCGAAACACAATGAGCAGTTCTTC.

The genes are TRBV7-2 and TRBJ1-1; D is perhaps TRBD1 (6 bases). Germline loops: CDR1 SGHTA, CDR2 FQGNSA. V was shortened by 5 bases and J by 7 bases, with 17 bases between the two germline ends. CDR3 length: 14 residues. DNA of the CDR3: TGTGCCAGCAGCACCACGACAGGAGATTTTGAAGCTTTCTTT. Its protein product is CASSTTTGDFEAFF.

The CDR3 DNA is TGCGCCAGCAGCTTGTTTAGCGGGGGAGATTACAATGAGCAGTTCTTC. Translation: CASSLFSGGDYNEQFF. J is TRBJ2-1 and V is TRBV5-1, with 9 bases that match TRBD2. V dropped 1 base and J dropped 4; count of bases not matched to a gene: 6. The CDR3 loop spans 16 amino acids. Looked up from germline, CDR1 is SGHRS and CDR2 is YFSETQ.

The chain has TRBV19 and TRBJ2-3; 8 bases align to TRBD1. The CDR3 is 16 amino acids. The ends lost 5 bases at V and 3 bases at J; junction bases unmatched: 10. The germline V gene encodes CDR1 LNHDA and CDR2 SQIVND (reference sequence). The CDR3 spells CASSPGAGGPTDTQYF. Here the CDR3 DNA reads TGTGCCAGTAGTCCCGGGGCAGGGGGCCCTACAGATACGCAGTATTTT.

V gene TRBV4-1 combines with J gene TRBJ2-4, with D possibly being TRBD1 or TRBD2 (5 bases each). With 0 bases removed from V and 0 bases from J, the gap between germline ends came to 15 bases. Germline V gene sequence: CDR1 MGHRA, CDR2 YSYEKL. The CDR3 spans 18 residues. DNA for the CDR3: TGCGCCAGCAGCCAAGATTTTCGGGACCTTATAGCCAAAAACATTCAGTACTTC. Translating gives CASSQDFRDLIAKNIQYF.

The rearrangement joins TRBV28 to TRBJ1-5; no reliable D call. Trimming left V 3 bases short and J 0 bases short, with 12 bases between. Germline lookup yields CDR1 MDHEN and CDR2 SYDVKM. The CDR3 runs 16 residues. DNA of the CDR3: TGTGCCAGCAGTTTCCGGAGTCGCGGTAGCAATCAGCCCCAGCATTTT. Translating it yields CASSFRSRGSNQPQHF.

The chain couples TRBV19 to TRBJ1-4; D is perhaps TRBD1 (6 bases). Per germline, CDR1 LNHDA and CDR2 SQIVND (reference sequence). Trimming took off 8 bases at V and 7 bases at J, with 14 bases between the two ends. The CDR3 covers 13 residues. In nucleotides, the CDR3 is TGTGCCAGTGAGGGGGGACGAAGTGAAAAACTGTTTTTT. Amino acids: CASEGGRSEKLFF.